The subject of this entry is one T cell receptor beta chain. This record belongs to a study of technical replicates of blood from a handful of donors. This CDR3 comprises 19 residues. The trim removed 0 bases at V and 5 bases at J, leaving 15 bases unmatched. Germline CDR1 is SGHRS and CDR2 is YFSETQ. Clones were read by immunoSEQ multiplex PCR, and TCRdb kept only the in-frame ones, dropping some. Of about 84,000 clones listed, 97% are singletons. The chain joins TRBV5-1 to TRBJ2-3, with 10 bases matching TRBD2. The source is a human donor in good health. The material sequenced was T cells isolated from PBMCs. As DNA, the CDR3 is TGCGCCAGCAGCTTGGGGCCTAGCGGGAGAGGACCCTCCGGAGATACGCAGTATTTT. Its translation is CASSLGPSGRGPSGDTQYF.